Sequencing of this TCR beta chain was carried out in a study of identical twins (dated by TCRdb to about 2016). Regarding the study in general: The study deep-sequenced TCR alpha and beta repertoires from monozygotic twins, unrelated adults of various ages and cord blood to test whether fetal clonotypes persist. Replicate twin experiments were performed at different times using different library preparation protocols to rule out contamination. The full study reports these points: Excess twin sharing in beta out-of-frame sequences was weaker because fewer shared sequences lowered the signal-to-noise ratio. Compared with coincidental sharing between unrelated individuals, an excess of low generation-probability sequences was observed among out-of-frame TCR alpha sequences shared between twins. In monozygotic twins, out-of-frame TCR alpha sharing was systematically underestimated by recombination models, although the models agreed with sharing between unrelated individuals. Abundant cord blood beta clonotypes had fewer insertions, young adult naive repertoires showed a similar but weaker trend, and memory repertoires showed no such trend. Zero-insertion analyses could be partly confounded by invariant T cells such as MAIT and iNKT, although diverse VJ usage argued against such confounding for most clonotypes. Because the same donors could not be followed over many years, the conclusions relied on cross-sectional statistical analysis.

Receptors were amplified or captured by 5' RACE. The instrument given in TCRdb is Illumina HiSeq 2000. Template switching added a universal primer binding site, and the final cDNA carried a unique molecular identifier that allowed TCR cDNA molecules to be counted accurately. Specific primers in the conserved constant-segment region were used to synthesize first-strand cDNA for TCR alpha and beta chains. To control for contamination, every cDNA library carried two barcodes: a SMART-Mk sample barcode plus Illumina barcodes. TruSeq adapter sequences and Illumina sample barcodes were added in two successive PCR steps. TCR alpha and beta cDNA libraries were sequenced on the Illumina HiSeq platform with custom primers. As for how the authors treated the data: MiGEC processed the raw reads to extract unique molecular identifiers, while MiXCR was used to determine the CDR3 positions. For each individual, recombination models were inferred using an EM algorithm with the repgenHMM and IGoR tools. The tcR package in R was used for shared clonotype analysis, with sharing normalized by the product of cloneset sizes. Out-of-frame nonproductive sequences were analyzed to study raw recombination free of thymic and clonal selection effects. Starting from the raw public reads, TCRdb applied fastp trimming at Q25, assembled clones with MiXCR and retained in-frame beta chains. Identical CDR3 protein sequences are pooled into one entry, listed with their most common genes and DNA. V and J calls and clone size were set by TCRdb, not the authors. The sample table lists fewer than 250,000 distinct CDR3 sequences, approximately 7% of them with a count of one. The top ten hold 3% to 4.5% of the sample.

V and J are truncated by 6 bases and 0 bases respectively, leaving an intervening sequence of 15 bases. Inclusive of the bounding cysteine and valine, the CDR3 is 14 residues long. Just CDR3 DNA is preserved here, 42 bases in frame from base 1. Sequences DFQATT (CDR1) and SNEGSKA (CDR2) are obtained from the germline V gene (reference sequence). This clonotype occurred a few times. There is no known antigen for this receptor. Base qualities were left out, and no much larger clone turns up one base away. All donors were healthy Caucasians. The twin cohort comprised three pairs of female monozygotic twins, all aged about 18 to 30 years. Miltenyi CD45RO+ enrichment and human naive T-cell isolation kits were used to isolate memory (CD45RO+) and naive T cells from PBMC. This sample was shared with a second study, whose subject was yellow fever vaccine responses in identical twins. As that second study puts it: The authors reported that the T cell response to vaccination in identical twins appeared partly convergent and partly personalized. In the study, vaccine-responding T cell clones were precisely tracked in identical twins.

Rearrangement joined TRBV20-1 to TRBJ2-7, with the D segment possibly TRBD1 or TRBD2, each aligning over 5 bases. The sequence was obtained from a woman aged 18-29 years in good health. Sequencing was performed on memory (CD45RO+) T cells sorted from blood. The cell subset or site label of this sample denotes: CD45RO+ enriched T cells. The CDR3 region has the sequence CSAKGTASSYEQYV. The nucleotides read TGCAGTGCCAAAGGGACCGCGAGCTCCTACGAGCAGTACGTC.